The next 21 T cell receptor beta chains were all read from a single sample in a study of pediatric ulcerative colitis. Here immunoSEQ multiplex PCR was the method, and the copy in TCRdb shows in-frame clones only, minus some. The sample yields tens of thousands of clones, roughly 71% seen once. One to two pinch biopsies were taken from the rectum during colonoscopy. The source material was gut tissue. The receptors were gathered from a boy aged 5-17 years with severe ulcerative colitis.

The V and J genes are TRBV30 and TRBJ1-5; D is unresolved. The CDR3 covers 14 residues. The V gene's germline CDR1 is GTSNPN and CDR2 SVGIG (reference sequence). The germline V and J ends were trimmed by 1 base and 0 bases, with 7 bases remaining between them. CDR3 nucleotides: TGTGCCTGGAGTGCAGGAGATAGCAATCAGCCCCAGCATTTT. Its protein product is CAWSAGDSNQPQHF. Drawing the rest from reference TRBV30 and TRBJ1-5, the complete variable domain is SQTIHQWPATLVQPVGSPLSLECTVEGTSNPNLYWYRQAAGRGLQLLFYSVGIGQISSEVPQNLSASRPQDRQFILSSKKLLLSDSGFYLCAWSAGDSNQPQHFGDGTRLSIL.

V and J are TRBV9 and TRBJ1-2; TRBD1 might be the D (6 bases). The CDR3 runs to 15 residues. Trimming shortened V by 5 bases and J by 8 bases, and 22 bases separated the two germline ends. CDR1 SGDLS and CDR2 YYNGEE come from the germline V gene. Here the CDR3 DNA reads TGTGCCAGCAGTGGGGGCCGGGAGGTCCTAAGCGGCTACACCTTC. Amino acids: CASSGGREVLSGYTF. Together with reference TRBV9 and TRBJ1-2, the CDR3 gives the full variable domain: DSGVTQTPKHLITATGQRVTLRCSPRSGDLSVYWYQQSLDQGLQFLIQYYNGEERAKGNILERFSAQQFPDLHSELNLSSLELGDSALYFCASSGGREVLSGYTFGSGTRLTVV.

The genes are TRBV11-3 and TRBJ2-3; 7 bases agree with TRBD2. The CDR3 is 16 residues long. Germline assignment: CDR1 SGHNT and CDR2 YENEEA. V gave up 5 bases and J gave up 2 bases; unmatched junction bases: 10. CDR3 amino acids: CASSLGASGYTDTQYF. CDR3 in DNA: TGTGCCAGCAGCCTCGGGGCTAGCGGATACACAGATACGCAGTATTTT.

This sequence joins TRBV6-5 and TRBJ1-1; unclear D gene. Germline CDR1 MNHEY, CDR2 SVGAGI. This CDR3 region has 12 residues. V was trimmed by 6 bases and J by 4 bases, leaving 9 bases between them. The CDR3 loop reads CASRSPGTEAFF. In nucleotides, the CDR3 is TGTGCCAGCAGGTCCCCGGGCACTGAAGCTTTCTTT.

V gene TRBV11-1 combines with J gene TRBJ2-7; D could derive from TRBD1 or TRBD2 (5 bases each). Trimming shortened V by 5 bases and J by 4 bases, and 9 bases separated the two germline ends. Per the germline V gene, CDR1 is SGHAT and CDR2 is FQDESV (reference sequence). This CDR3 has 12 amino acids. The CDR3 spells CASSGDGYEQYF. CDR3 coding DNA: TGTGCCAGCAGCGGGGACGGATACGAGCAGTACTTC.

On this clone itself: The CDR3 does not end in the conserved phenylalanine or tryptophan, so this is likely a read error. This chain uses TRBV2 with TRBJ1-6; D not resolved. Germline V gene sequence: CDR1 SNHLY, CDR2 FYNNEI. Trimming removed 10 bases from V and 0 bases from J, with 16 bases in between. The CDR3 runs to 16 residues. CDR3 protein: CATRLQYSSYNSPLHL. The CDR3, as DNA: TGTGCCACCAGATTACAGTATAGCTCCTATAATTCACCCCTCCACCTT.

This clone was seen a single time. The rearrangement uses TRBV19 and TRBJ1-2, with no clear D. From germline, CDR1 is LNHDA and CDR2 SQIVND (reference sequence). The CDR3 is 15 amino acids. V lost 6 bases and J lost 4, with 18 bases in between. DNA for the CDR3: TGTGCCAGTAGCCCCGCGGGCAAGCCGGTCTATGGCTACACCTTC. Protein: CASSPAGKPVYGYTF. The full variable domain, in which reference TRBV19 and TRBJ1-2 provide the parts outside the CDR3, is DGGITQSPKYLFRKEGQNVTLSCEQNLNHDAMYWYRQDPGQGLRLIYYSQIVNDFQKGDIAEGYSVSREKKESFPLTVTSAQKNPTAFYLCASSPAGKPVYGYTFGSGTRLTVV.

The V call is TRBV30, the J call TRBJ2-7; 11 nucleotides line up with TRBD1. This CDR3 spans 13 amino acids. Germline assignment: CDR1 GTSNPN and CDR2 SVGIG (reference sequence). Trimming cost V 5 bases and J 4 bases; bases outside gene matches: 4. CDR3 in amino acids: CAWGRDRGYEQYF. The CDR3, as DNA: TGTGCCTGGGGCCGGGACAGGGGGTACGAGCAGTACTTC.

This clone was detected only a few times. This chain's CDR3 is CASSVAARSEKLFF. The CDR3, as DNA: TGTGCCAGCAGCGTAGCCGCCCGTTCGGAAAAACTGTTTTTT. V usage is TRBV9 and J usage is TRBJ1-4; D remains unclear. Germline V gives CDR1 SGDLS, CDR2 YYNGEE. The CDR3 has 14 amino acids. V lost 0 bases, J lost 8 bases, and 11 bases lay in between. Looking up the rest from reference TRBV9 and TRBJ1-4 gives the full variable domain: DSGVTQTPKHLITATGQRVTLRCSPRSGDLSVYWYQQSLDQGLQFLIQYYNGEERAKGNILERFSAQQFPDLHSELNLSSLELGDSALYFCASSVAARSEKLFFGSGTQLSVL.

The chain links TRBV5-4 to TRBJ2-7; D not certain. Germline CDR1 is SGHNT and CDR2 is YYREEE (reference sequence). The CDR3 covers 14 residues. Trimming stripped 2 bases from V and 6 bases from J, with 15 bases between. This CDR3 is CASSFQGAKGEQYF. The CDR3 DNA follows: TGTGCCAGCAGCTTTCAAGGTGCAAAAGGCGAGCAGTACTTC.

This rearrangement joins TRBV6-5 to TRBJ2-2; D ambiguous. The CDR3 covers 13 residues. V shed 2 bases and J shed 0 bases, with 1 base lying between them. In germline, CDR1 is MNHEY, CDR2 SVGAGI. The CDR3 loop reads CASSYTNTGELFF. The CDR3, as DNA: TGTGCCAGCAGTTACACGAACACCGGGGAGCTGTTTTTT.

The rearrangement uses TRBV7-8 and TRBJ2-5; D is perhaps TRBD2 (5 bases). The J call is uncertain, as TRBJ2-7 better fits the DNA end. From germline, CDR1 is SGHVS and CDR2 FQNEAQ. This CDR3 region has 16 residues. DNA for the CDR3: TGTGCCAGCAGCTCGTTGGACGGGATAGTGGGCCACGAGCAGTACTTC. Translating gives CASSSLDGIVGHEQYF.

This clone was counted between two and nine times. This chain links TRBV6-1 with TRBJ1-2, with unresolved D. CDR1 is MNHNS and CDR2 is SASEGT in the germline V gene. CDR3 length: 13 amino acids. The V and J ends lost 4 bases and 0 bases respectively, with 6 bases between them. This CDR3 is CASSGDTNYGYTF. The CDR3, as DNA: TGTGCCAGCAGTGGGGATACTAACTATGGCTACACCTTC.

This clone came up a few times. This chain joins TRBV7-3 and TRBJ2-2; tentatively, D is TRBD1 (6 bases). Germline V gene data show CDR1 as SGHTA and CDR2 as FQGTGA. The CDR3 is 13 amino acids. V was shortened by 5 bases and J by 5 bases, with 9 bases between the two germline ends. Written as DNA, the CDR3 is TGTGCCAGCAGCCGAACAGGGACCGGGGAGCTGTTTTTT. Amino acid sequence: CASSRTGTGELFF.

The chain has TRBV5-1 and TRBJ1-1; a weak D match, TRBD1 (6 bases). Looked up from germline, CDR1 is SGHRS and CDR2 is YFSETQ. CDR3 size: 14 residues. V was cut by 7 bases and J by 0 bases, with 13 bases left in between. The CDR3 region is CASQTTGLNTEAFF. As DNA, the CDR3 is TGCGCCAGCCAAACTACAGGGTTGAACACTGAAGCTTTCTTT. Complete variable domain (other parts from reference TRBV5-1 and TRBJ1-1): KAGVTQTPRYLIKTRGQQVTLSCSPISGHRSVSWYQQTPGQGLQFLFEYFSETQRNKGNFPGRFSGRQFSNSRSEMNVSTLELGDSALYLCASQTTGLNTEAFFGQGTRLTVV.

This rearrangement joins TRBV5-4 to TRBJ2-5; 7 bases are a match to TRBD2. The CDR3 sequence is 15 residues long. After removal of 4 bases from V and 2 bases from J, the junction contained 8 bases not matched to a gene. Germline loops: CDR1 SGHNT, CDR2 YYREEE (reference sequence). The CDR3 spells CASSEGLGRQETQYF. For the CDR3, the DNA is TGTGCCAGCAGCGAAGGACTAGGCAGACAAGAGACCCAGTACTTC.

This clone was picked up one time. V usage is TRBV6-1 and J usage is TRBJ1-4, with 9 bases fitting TRBD1. The germline V gene has CDR1 MNHNS and CDR2 SASEGT. The CDR3 totals 14 residues. The V and J ends lost 5 bases and 5 bases, in that order; junction bases with no gene match: 3. The CDR3 bases are TGTGCCAGCAGTCCGACAGGGGGAAATGAAAAACTGTTTTTT. Amino acid sequence: CASSPTGGNEKLFF.

The gene calls are TRBV6-1 and TRBJ2-1; weak D call: TRBD2 (7 bases). V was trimmed by 3 bases and J by 5 bases, leaving 14 bases between them. The germline V gene encodes CDR1 MNHNS and CDR2 SASEGT. This CDR3 spans 15 amino acids. The DNA of the CDR3 is TGTGCCAGCAGTGAGTGGGGGGGGCGAGACAATGAGCAGTTCTTC. Translation: CASSEWGGRDNEQFF.

The genes are TRBV6-5 and TRBJ2-7; 7 bases align to TRBD2. Germline assignment: CDR1 MNHEY and CDR2 SVGAGI. CDR3 size: 16 residues. V shed 2 bases and J 6 bases; nucleotides not matched to a gene: 13. CDR3 protein: CASSYATPSGGGEQYF. In DNA form, the CDR3 reads TGTGCCAGCAGTTACGCAACCCCTAGTGGGGGGGGCGAGCAGTACTTC.

As to this clone: Because the CDR3 is missing its conserved closing phenylalanine or tryptophan, this is likely a read error. This sequence joins TRBV6-5 and TRBJ1-6; 9 nucleotides agree with TRBD1. V lost 5 bases, J lost 10 bases, and 6 bases stayed unmatched. Germline assignment: CDR1 MNHEY and CDR2 SVGAGI. This CDR3 spans 14 amino acids. The CDR3 spells CASSPGQGRSPLHL. Here the CDR3 DNA reads TGTGCCAGCAGTCCTGGACAGGGGCGGTCACCCCTCCACCTT.

This sequence joins TRBV18 and TRBJ2-7; D is uncertain. Germline-derived CDR1 and CDR2 are KGHSH and LQKENI. The CDR3 is made up of 15 amino acids. Between the trimmed V and J ends, which lost 3 bases and 3 bases, there was a span of 15 bases. CDR3 protein: CASSPQKENYYEQYF. As DNA, the CDR3 is TGTGCCAGCTCACCGCAGAAGGAAAATTACTACGAGCAGTACTTC.